The 14 T cell receptor beta chains below come from one sample, sequenced in a study of T-cell memory formation after mild COVID-19. TCRdb used MiXCR to reprocess the 5' RACE reads, holding one entry per CDR3 protein. The sample lists roughly 580,000 distinct CDR3 sequences; roughly 18% were seen once. Sequenced material: PBMCs or a T cell subset sorted from them (not recorded which). The origin of the receptors is an adult woman who had mild COVID-19 (a few samples of this study predate the infection). Cell type and time point are not known.

V and J are TRBV12-3 or TRBV12-4 and TRBJ1-5, with 7 bases identical to TRBD1. This CDR3 is built from 14 residues. V gave up 9 bases and J gave up 6 bases; unmatched junction bases: 11. CDR3 protein: CASPPTGVAQPQHF. CDR3 DNA: TGTGCCAGTCCGCCCACAGGGGTGGCTCAGCCCCAGCATTTT.

The table lists this clonotype with a count of one. CDR3: CASSLGLGSSNQPQHF. Here the CDR3 DNA reads TGTGCCAGCAGCTTAGGACTGGGGTCTAGCAATCAGCCCCAGCATTTT. The chain is built from TRBV7-9 and TRBJ1-5, with unresolved D. The V and J ends lost 1 base and 0 bases respectively, with 10 bases between them. The CDR3 has 16 amino acids. The germline gives CDR1 SEHNR, CDR2 FQNEAQ (reference sequence). Combining the CDR3 with reference TRBV7-9 and TRBJ1-5 gives the whole variable domain DTGVSQNPRHKITKRGQNVTFRCDPISEHNRLYWYRQTLGQGPEFLTYFQNEAQLEKSRLLSDRFSAERPKGSFSTLEIQRTEQGDSAMYLCASSLGLGSSNQPQHFGDGTRLSIL.

This clonotype has a count of ten or more. The chain links TRBV6-2 or TRBV6-3 to TRBJ2-6; D is possibly TRBD1 or TRBD2 (5 bases each). Trimming pared 7 bases from V and 4 bases from J, leaving 20 bases between. This CDR3 is 17 amino acids long. Germline CDR1 is MNHEY and CDR2 is SVGEGT. The chain's CDR3 is CASMHISGPRGANVLTF. CDR3 in DNA: TGTGCCAGCATGCACATCTCGGGGCCACGAGGGGCCAACGTCCTGACTTTC.

A few counts support this clonotype. The rearrangement links TRBV4-1 to TRBJ2-5, with D perhaps matching TRBD1 (5 bases). Trimming took 0 bases from V and 4 from J, leaving 6 bases between them. CDR1 is MGHRA, CDR2 YSYEKL, per germline. The CDR3 has 13 amino acids. The CDR3 is CASSQDQGETQYF. For the CDR3, the DNA is TGCGCCAGCAGCCAAGATCAGGGAGAGACCCAGTACTTC.

The rearrangement links TRBV6-6 to TRBJ1-1; 8 bases align to TRBD1. This CDR3 has 12 residues. Germline V gene lookup returns CDR1 MNHNY and CDR2 SVGAGI (reference sequence). Trimming cost V 6 bases and J 6 bases; bases outside gene matches: 3. CDR3 sequence (DNA): TGTGCCAGCAGGACCAGGGGGCCTGAAGCTTTCTTT. It is translated as CASRTRGPEAFF.

J is TRBJ1-5 and V is TRBV11-2; 8 nucleotides agree with TRBD1. V was clipped by 4 bases and J by 1 base; unmatched bases: 3. CDR3 size: 15 residues. Germline V lookup: CDR1 SGHAT, CDR2 FQNNGV. The CDR3 spells CASSSQGGSNQPQHF. CDR3 in DNA: TGTGCCAGCAGCTCACAGGGGGGGAGCAATCAGCCCCAGCATTTT.

This clonotype turned up a few times. The gene calls are TRBV12-3 or TRBV12-4 and TRBJ2-5; TRBD2 is a possible D gene (6 bases). The CDR3 length is 13 residues. The V and J ends lost 3 bases and 9 bases respectively, with 14 bases between them. The CDR3: CASSFGTPFSQYF. The CDR3, as DNA: TGTGCCAGCAGTTTTGGGACTCCTTTTTCCCAGTACTTC.

Details on this clonotype: Mismatch with germline at one junction end may stem from a read error. The CDR3 sequence: CASSQPLDRRYGYTF. CDR3 DNA: TGCGCCAGCAGCCAGCCCCTTGACAGGCGCTATGGGTACACCTTC. The rearrangement links TRBV4-1 to TRBJ1-2; maybe TRBD1 (6 bases). Germline assignment: CDR1 MGHRA and CDR2 YSYEKL. This CDR3 region has 15 residues.

Only a few counts were recorded for this clonotype. The CDR3 DNA sequence: TGCGCCAGCAGCTTGGAGCAGAACACCGGGGAGCTGTTTTTT. It yields the protein CASSLEQNTGELFF. The V gene is TRBV5-1, the J gene TRBJ2-2; D unclear. Trimming pared 0 bases from V and 1 base from J, leaving 4 bases between. Germline CDR1 and CDR2: SGHRS and YFSETQ. The CDR3 is 14 residues long.

The chain is built from TRBV24-1 and TRBJ2-2; D remains unclear. This CDR3 has 16 residues. Germline assignment: CDR1 KGHDR and CDR2 SFDVKD. V was shortened by 0 bases and J by 1 base, with 8 bases between the two germline ends. The CDR3 bases are TGTGCCACCAGTGATTTGACAACCAGGAACACCGGGGAGCTGTTTTTT. It encodes CATSDLTTRNTGELFF.

This clonotype was detected only a few times. The V call is TRBV7-3, the J call TRBJ2-7; D possibly corresponds to TRBD2 (6 bases). This CDR3 comprises 13 residues. V lost 5 bases to trimming and J lost 6 bases, with 14 bases between them. Germline V gene sequence: CDR1 SGHTA, CDR2 FQGTGA. CDR3 DNA: TGTGCCAGCAGCGCTACGGGACTTACCGAGCAGTACTTC. Its protein is CASSATGLTEQYF. Full variable domain (rest looked up from reference TRBV7-3 and TRBJ2-7): GAGVSQTPSNKVTEKGKYVELRCDPISGHTALYWYRQSLGQGPEFLIYFQGTGAADDSGLPNDRFFAVRPEGSVSTLKIQRTERGDSAVYLCASSATGLTEQYFGPGTRLTVT.

This clonotype was picked up a small number of times. The V and J genes are TRBV6-5 and TRBJ1-2; D is ambiguous. Germline CDR1 is MNHEY and CDR2 is SVGAGI. This CDR3 comprises 15 residues. Trimming shortened V by 2 bases and J by 0 bases, and 10 bases separated the two germline ends. CDR3 DNA sequence: TGTGCCAGCAGTTACGGGCCGATCTCTAACTATGGCTACACCTTC. It specifies CASSYGPISNYGYTF.

The chain joins TRBV7-9 to TRBJ2-1; 9 nucleotides line up with TRBD2. Per germline, CDR1 SEHNR and CDR2 FQNEAQ (reference sequence). CDR3 length: 17 amino acids. Trimming took 5 bases from V and 0 from J; bases not matched to a gene: 8. The DNA for the CDR3 is TGTGCCAGCAGCCCCCGGCGGGAGGGCCCCTCCTACAATGAGCAGTTCTTC. Residues: CASSPRREGPSYNEQFF.

This chain uses TRBV7-8 with TRBJ2-6, with 7 bases matching TRBD1. Per germline, CDR1 SGHVS and CDR2 FQNEAQ. The V segment lost 2 bases and the J segment 1 base; nucleotides outside the gene matches: 5. The CDR3 contains 17 residues. This CDR3 reads CASSLTGVTSGANVLTF. The DNA for the CDR3 is TGTGCCAGCAGCTTAACAGGGGTGACTTCTGGGGCCAACGTCCTGACTTTC.